This TCR beta chain originates from a study of blood T cell repertoires in COVID-19. Study-level information: Samples of COVID-19 (acute and convalescent) were obtained from the United States, Italy and Spain. T cells, B-cell-depleted T cells, or PBMCs provided the cDNA or gDNA that served as material.

Germline lookup yields CDR1 LNHDA and CDR2 SQIVND (reference sequence). V was clipped by 5 bases and J by 2 bases, with 12 bases between them. This CDR3 region has 14 residues. Original processing notes: Nucleated cell counts were estimated from reference gene primer amplification. Repertoires were generated with immunoSEQ multiplex PCR, while TCRdb's copy carries only in-frame clones and drops some. V and J calls and clone size are as listed in that table; D and trimming were resolved from the DNA. The sample has 40,000 or so clones, approximately 80% seen once. This chain uses TRBV19 with TRBJ1-2; D is perhaps TRBD1 (5 bases). Specimen: peripheral blood. The clonotype originates from a man aged 60-69 years with COVID-19, enrolled during active disease. The CDR3 protein is CASSVPGPNYGYTF. As DNA, the CDR3 is TGTGCCAGTAGTGTACCAGGGCCAAACTATGGCTACACCTTC.